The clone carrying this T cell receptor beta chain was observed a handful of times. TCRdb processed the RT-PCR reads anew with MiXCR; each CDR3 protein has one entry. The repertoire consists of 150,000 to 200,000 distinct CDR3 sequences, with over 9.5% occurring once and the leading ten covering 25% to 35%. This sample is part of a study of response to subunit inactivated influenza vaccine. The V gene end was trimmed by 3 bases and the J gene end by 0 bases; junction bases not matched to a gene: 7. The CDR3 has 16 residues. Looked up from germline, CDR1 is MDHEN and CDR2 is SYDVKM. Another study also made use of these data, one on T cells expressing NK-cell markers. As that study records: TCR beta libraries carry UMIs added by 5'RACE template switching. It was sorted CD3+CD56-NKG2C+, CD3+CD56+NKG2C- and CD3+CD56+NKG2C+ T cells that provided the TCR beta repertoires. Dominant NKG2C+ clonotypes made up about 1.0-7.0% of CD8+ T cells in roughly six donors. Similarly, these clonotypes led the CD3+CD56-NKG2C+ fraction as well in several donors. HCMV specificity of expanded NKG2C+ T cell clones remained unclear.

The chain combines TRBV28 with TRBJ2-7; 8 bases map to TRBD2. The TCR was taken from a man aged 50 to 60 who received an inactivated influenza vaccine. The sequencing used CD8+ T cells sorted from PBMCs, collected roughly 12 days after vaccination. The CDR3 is CASSFQTSEPSYEQYF. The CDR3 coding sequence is TGTGCCAGCAGTTTCCAGACTAGCGAGCCCTCCTACGAGCAGTACTTC.